These 23 T cell receptor beta chains came from one sample sequenced in a study of T cell changes during pregnancy in multiple sclerosis. Profiling relied on immunoSEQ multiplex PCR, and the TCRdb table lists in-frame clones only, not all of them. Of roughly 49,000 clones listed, under 90% are singletons. The sequencing here drew on peripheral blood, taken in the first trimester of pregnancy. These receptors were taken from a female donor in good health, enrolled as a control in a pregnancy study.

This clone was found a few times. V gene TRBV18 combines with J gene TRBJ2-7; the match to TRBD1 covers 7 bases. V trimming: 3 bases; J trimming: 5 bases; junction bases outside the gene matches: 7. The CDR3 is 14 amino acids. From germline, CDR1 is KGHSH and CDR2 LQKENI. The CDR3 nucleotides are TGTGCCAGCTCACCTTACCAGGGGGTAGACGAGCAGTACTTC. This codes for CASSPYQGVDEQYF.

This chain connects TRBV5-5 to TRBJ1-5, with 10 bases identical to TRBD1. V lost 4 bases to trimming and J lost 7 bases; unmatched junction nucleotides: 11. The CDR3 has 16 amino acids. Germline CDR1 reads SGHKS; CDR2 reads YYEKEE (reference sequence). The CDR3 bases are TGTGCCAGCAGCCTGCACGGGACAGGGGTTGGGCAGCCCCAGCATTTT. This codes for CASSLHGTGVGQPQHF.

V and J are TRBV18 and TRBJ2-1, with D uncertain. Germline V gives CDR1 KGHSH, CDR2 LQKENI. The CDR3 is 14 amino acids. Trimming cost V 1 base and J 8 bases, with 12 bases left between them. CDR3 DNA: TGTGCCAGCTCACCACTTCAGGTCAAAGATGAGCAGTTCTTC. As protein: CASSPLQVKDEQFF.

This chain connects TRBV6-5 to TRBJ2-3, with D possibly being TRBD1 (7 bases). The CDR3 length is 15 residues. Trimming removed 4 bases at V and 3 bases at J, with 14 bases between. CDR1 MNHEY and CDR2 SVGAGI come from the germline V gene. CDR3 loop: CASSSRPGGTDTQYF. Here the CDR3 DNA reads TGTGCCAGCAGTTCAAGACCAGGGGGGACAGATACGCAGTATTTT.

V usage is TRBV19 and J usage is TRBJ2-3; D might be TRBD1 (5 bases). The V gene's germline CDR1 is LNHDA and CDR2 SQIVND (reference sequence). This CDR3 is 14 amino acids long. Deletions cut 10 bases from V and 7 bases from J, with 21 bases between. The CDR3 loop is CATSEGALPNTQYF. For the CDR3, the DNA is TGTGCCACCTCCGAAGGGGCGCTCCCAAATACGCAGTATTTT.

This chain uses TRBV19 with TRBJ1-3; no reliable D call. This CDR3 has 14 amino acids. From germline, CDR1 is LNHDA and CDR2 SQIVND (reference sequence). With 3 bases removed from V and 3 bases from J, the gap between germline ends came to 9 bases. DNA for the CDR3: TGTGCCAGTAGTATCCAGGTTCTTGGAAACACCATATATTTT. This encodes CASSIQVLGNTIYF.

This clone was detected once. This sequence joins TRBV28 and TRBJ1-2; TRBD1 matches 10 bases. The CDR3 has 17 amino acids. V was clipped by 2 bases and J by 2 bases; unmatched bases: 8. Looked up from germline, CDR1 is MDHEN and CDR2 is SYDVKM. CDR3 protein: CASSLETGGEVNYGYTF. The CDR3 DNA sequence: TGTGCCAGCAGTTTAGAGACAGGGGGCGAGGTGAACTATGGCTACACCTTC.

The J gene is TRBJ2-7, the V gene TRBV4-2; 10 positions agree with TRBD1. The CDR3 loop spans 16 amino acids. Germline values: CDR1 LGHNA, CDR2 YNFKEQ. Germline trimming cut 1 base from V and 5 bases from J; bases unmatched to any gene: 8. The CDR3 region is CASSQVTGQGQNEQYF. CDR3 bases: TGTGCCAGCAGCCAAGTAACGGGACAGGGGCAGAACGAGCAGTACTTC.

The chain is built from TRBV4-2 and TRBJ2-7; 12 bases align to TRBD2. The germline gives CDR1 LGHNA, CDR2 YNFKEQ. V lost 0 bases, J lost 7 bases, and 10 bases stayed unmatched. This CDR3 is built from 17 residues. The CDR3 sequence: CASSQDPRLAGGEEQYF. The CDR3 DNA is TGTGCCAGCAGCCAAGATCCTCGGCTAGCGGGAGGGGAGGAGCAGTACTTC.

V and J are TRBV2 and TRBJ2-5, with D maybe TRBD1 (5 bases). The CDR3 spans 16 residues. V lost 7 bases to trimming and J lost 1 base, with 19 bases between them. Germline V gene sequence: CDR1 SNHLY, CDR2 FYNNEI. The CDR3 DNA is TGTGCCAGCACAGGGCGAGTCAAAGGGCTCCAAGAGACCCAGTACTTC. This gives the protein CASTGRVKGLQETQYF. Filled out from reference TRBV2 and TRBJ2-5, the complete variable domain reads EPEVTQTPSHQVTQMGQEVILRCVPISNHLYFYWYRQILGQKVEFLVSFYNNEISEKSEIFDDQFSVERPDGSNFTLKIRSTKLEDSAMYFCASTGRVKGLQETQYFGPGTRLLVL.

The chain recombines TRBV6-5 with TRBJ2-3; D uncertain. Looked up from germline, CDR1 is MNHEY and CDR2 is SVGAGI. V was shortened by 5 bases and J by 2 bases, with 11 bases between the two germline ends. The CDR3 runs to 14 residues. The CDR3, as DNA: TGTGCCAGCAGTGCCGTTACTAACACAGATACGCAGTATTTT. This sequence encodes CASSAVTNTDTQYF.

The V call is TRBV5-6, the J call TRBJ2-1, with 7 bases aligning to TRBD1. The J segment lost 8 bases and the V segment lost 0 bases, leaving 2 bases of the junction unmatched. Looked up from germline, CDR1 is SGHDT and CDR2 is YYEEEE. CDR3 size: 13 residues. CDR3 sequence (DNA): TGTGCCAGCAGCTTGGGACAGGGCGATGAGCAGTTCTTC. As protein: CASSLGQGDEQFF.

This clone was found a few times. This rearrangement joins TRBV19 to TRBJ2-2, with 8 bases lining up with TRBD1. The CDR3 has 14 amino acids. Germline CDR1 reads LNHDA; CDR2 reads SQIVND (reference sequence). V lost 6 bases to trimming and J lost 5 bases; unmatched junction nucleotides: 5. CDR3 region: CASSQGARTGELFF. In DNA form, the CDR3 reads TGTGCCAGTAGCCAGGGGGCGCGGACCGGGGAGCTGTTTTTT.

About this clone: This sample includes further DNA sequences coding for the same CDR3. V is TRBV7-9 and J is TRBJ2-1; D might be TRBD2 (5 bases). Germline loops: CDR1 SEHNR, CDR2 FQNEAQ (reference sequence). CDR3 size: 13 residues. V was clipped by 1 base and J by 7 bases, with 8 bases between them. The CDR3 region is CASSLGGRNEQFF. The CDR3 DNA reads as TGTGCCAGCAGCTTAGGCGGGCGGAATGAGCAGTTCTTC.

The chain carries TRBV6-1 and TRBJ1-5, with 9 nucleotides matching TRBD1. Trimming cost V 2 bases and J 7 bases; bases outside gene matches: 15. CDR3 length equals 18 residues. Germline V lookup: CDR1 MNHNS, CDR2 SASEGT. In DNA, the CDR3 is TGTGCCAGCAGTGAATACTCTAACCCGGGACAGGGTTCCCAGCCCCAGCATTTT. This codes for CASSEYSNPGQGSQPQHF.

This chain connects TRBV7-9 to TRBJ2-7, with D possibly TRBD2 on 6 matching bases. Germline loops: CDR1 SEHNR, CDR2 FQNEAQ (reference sequence). V was cut by 5 bases and J by 5 bases, with 10 bases left in between. This CDR3 is built from 12 residues. In DNA form, the CDR3 reads TGTGCCAGCAGCCAAAGCGGGCACGAGCAGTACTTC. Protein sequence: CASSQSGHEQYF. Full variable domain (outside the CDR3, taken from reference TRBV7-9 and TRBJ2-7): DTGVSQNPRHKITKRGQNVTFRCDPISEHNRLYWYRQTLGQGPEFLTYFQNEAQLEKSRLLSDRFSAERPKGSFSTLEIQRTEQGDSAMYLCASSQSGHEQYFGPGTRLTVT.

This rearrangement joins TRBV28 to TRBJ2-3, with 7 bases identical to TRBD1. This CDR3 is built from 12 residues. J gave up 12 bases and V 2 bases, and 5 bases lay outside the gene matches. Germline CDR1 MDHEN, CDR2 SYDVKM. The CDR3: CASSLMRGGQYF. Here the CDR3 DNA reads TGTGCCAGCAGTTTAATGAGAGGGGGCCAGTATTTT.

This clone was found once. J is TRBJ2-3 and V is TRBV7-8; D not certain. CDR1 is SGHVS and CDR2 is FQNEAQ in the germline V gene. CDR3 length: 17 amino acids. The germline V and J ends were trimmed by 5 bases and 2 bases, with 20 bases remaining between them. The CDR3 protein is CASSTTVFSAYTDTQYF. In DNA, the CDR3 is TGTGCCAGCAGCACAACAGTGTTTTCCGCCTACACAGATACGCAGTATTTT.

The V gene is TRBV5-1, the J gene TRBJ2-5, with D perhaps matching TRBD2 (5 bases). The CDR3 consists of 20 residues. CDR1 is SGHRS, CDR2 YFSETQ, per germline. V shed 0 bases and J shed 0 bases, with 24 bases lying between them. The CDR3 DNA reads TGCGCCAGCAGCTTGGCTGGGGAGACACTACCAGGAATGTACCAAGAGACCCAGTACTTC. Translated, it gives CASSLAGETLPGMYQETQYF.

This chain uses TRBV27 with TRBJ2-1; the match to TRBD2 covers 10 bases. Germline V gene sequence: CDR1 MNHEY, CDR2 SMNVEV (reference sequence). V trimming: 1 base; J trimming: 15 bases; junction bases outside the gene matches: 15. The CDR3 runs to 16 residues. The CDR3 spells CASSLYTGTSVGSPFF. DNA for the CDR3: TGTGCCAGCAGTTTATATACCGGGACTAGCGTCGGGAGTCCGTTCTTC.

This chain links TRBV19 with TRBJ2-1, with 9 positions matching TRBD1. CDR1 and CDR2 (germline): LNHDA, SQIVND (reference sequence). V lost 5 bases, J lost 6 bases, and 8 bases stayed unmatched. CDR3 length: 15 amino acids. This CDR3 reads CASSPRTGVGNEQFF. CDR3 nucleotide sequence: TGTGCCAGTAGTCCGAGGACAGGGGTGGGCAATGAGCAGTTCTTC. The variable domain in full, completed from reference TRBV19 and TRBJ2-1, reads DGGITQSPKYLFRKEGQNVTLSCEQNLNHDAMYWYRQDPGQGLRLIYYSQIVNDFQKGDIAEGYSVSREKKESFPLTVTSAQKNPTAFYLCASSPRTGVGNEQFFGPGTRLTVL.

The rearrangement uses TRBV2 and TRBJ2-3; the match to TRBD2 covers 8 bases. The CDR3 is made up of 14 amino acids. Looked up from germline, CDR1 is SNHLY and CDR2 is FYNNEI. Trimming at V came to 10 bases and at J to 5 bases, leaving 11 bases not matched to a gene. The CDR3 nucleotides read TGTGCCAACTCGCGGGAGGCGGTTGTAGATACGCAGTATTTT. This codes for CANSREAVVDTQYF.

This clone was counted a single time. This chain uses TRBV5-1 with TRBJ1-4; 9 bases align to TRBD1. The junction had 4 bases not matched to a gene; V was cut back by 1 base and J by 0 bases. CDR3 length equals 17 residues. The germline V gene encodes CDR1 SGHRS and CDR2 YFSETQ. Written as DNA, the CDR3 is TGCGCCAGCAGCTTGCGGGGACAGGGCGCAACTAATGAAAAACTGTTTTTT. This translates into CASSLRGQGATNEKLFF.